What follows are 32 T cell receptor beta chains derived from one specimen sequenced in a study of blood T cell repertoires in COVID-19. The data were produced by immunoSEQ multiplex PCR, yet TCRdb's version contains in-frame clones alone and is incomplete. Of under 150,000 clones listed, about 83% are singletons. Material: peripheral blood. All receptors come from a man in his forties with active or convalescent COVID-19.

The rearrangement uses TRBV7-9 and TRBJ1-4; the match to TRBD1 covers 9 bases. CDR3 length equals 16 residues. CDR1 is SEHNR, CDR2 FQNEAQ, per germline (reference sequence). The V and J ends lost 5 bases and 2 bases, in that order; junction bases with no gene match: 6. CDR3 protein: CASSHQQGATNEKLFF. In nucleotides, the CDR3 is TGTGCCAGCAGCCACCAACAGGGGGCGACTAATGAAAAACTGTTTTTT.

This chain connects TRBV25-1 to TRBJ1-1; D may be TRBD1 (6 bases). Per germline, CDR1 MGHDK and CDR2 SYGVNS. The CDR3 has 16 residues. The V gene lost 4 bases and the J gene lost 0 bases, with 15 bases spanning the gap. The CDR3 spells CASSGAAGVMNTEAFF. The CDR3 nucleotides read TGTGCCAGCAGTGGGGCGGCAGGGGTTATGAACACTGAAGCTTTCTTT.

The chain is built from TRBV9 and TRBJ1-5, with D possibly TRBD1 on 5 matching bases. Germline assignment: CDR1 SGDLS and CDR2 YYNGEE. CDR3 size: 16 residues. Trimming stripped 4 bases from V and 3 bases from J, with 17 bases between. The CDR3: CASSRDGGIDNQPQHF. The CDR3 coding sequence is TGTGCCAGCAGCCGTGACGGGGGGATCGACAATCAGCCCCAGCATTTT.

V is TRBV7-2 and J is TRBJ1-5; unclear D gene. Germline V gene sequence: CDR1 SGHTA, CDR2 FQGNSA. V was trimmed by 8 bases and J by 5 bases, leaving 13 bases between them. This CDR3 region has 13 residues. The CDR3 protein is CASSVHGDQPQHF. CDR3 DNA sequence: TGTGCCAGCTCCGTTCACGGGGATCAGCCCCAGCATTTT.

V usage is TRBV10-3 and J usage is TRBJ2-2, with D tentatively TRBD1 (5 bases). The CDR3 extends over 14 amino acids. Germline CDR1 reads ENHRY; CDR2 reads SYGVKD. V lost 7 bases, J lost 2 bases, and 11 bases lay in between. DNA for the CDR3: TGTGCCATCACCCAGGACAAAAACACCGGGGAGCTGTTTTTT. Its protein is CAITQDKNTGELFF.

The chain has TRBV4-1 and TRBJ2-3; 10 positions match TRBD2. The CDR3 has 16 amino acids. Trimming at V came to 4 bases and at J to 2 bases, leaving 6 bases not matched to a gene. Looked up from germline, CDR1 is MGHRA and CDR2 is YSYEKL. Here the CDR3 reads CASSPGSGGLTDTQYF. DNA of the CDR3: TGCGCCAGCAGCCCCGGTAGCGGGGGGCTCACAGATACGCAGTATTTT.

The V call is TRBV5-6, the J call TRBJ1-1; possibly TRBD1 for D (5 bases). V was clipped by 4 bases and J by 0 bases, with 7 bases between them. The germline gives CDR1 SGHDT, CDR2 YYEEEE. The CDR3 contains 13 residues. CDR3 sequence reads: CASSQGLNTEAFF. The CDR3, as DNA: TGTGCCAGCAGCCAGGGTCTGAACACTGAAGCTTTCTTT.

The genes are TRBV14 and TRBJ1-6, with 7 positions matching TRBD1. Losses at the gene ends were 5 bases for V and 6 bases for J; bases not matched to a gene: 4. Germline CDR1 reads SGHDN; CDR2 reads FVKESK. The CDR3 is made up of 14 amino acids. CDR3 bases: TGTGCCAGCAGCGAGGGACAGATTAATTCACCCCTCCACTTT. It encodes CASSEGQINSPLHF.

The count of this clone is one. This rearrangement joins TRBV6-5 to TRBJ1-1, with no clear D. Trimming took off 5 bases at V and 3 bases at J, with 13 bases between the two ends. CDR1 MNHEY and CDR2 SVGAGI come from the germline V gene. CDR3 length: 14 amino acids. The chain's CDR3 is CASSRLPRDTEAFF. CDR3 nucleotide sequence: TGTGCCAGCAGTAGACTCCCCCGGGACACTGAAGCTTTCTTT.

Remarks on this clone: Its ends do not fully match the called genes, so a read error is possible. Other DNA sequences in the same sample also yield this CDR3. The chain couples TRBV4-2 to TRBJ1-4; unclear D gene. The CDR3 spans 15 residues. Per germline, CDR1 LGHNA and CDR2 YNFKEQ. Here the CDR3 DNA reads TGTGCCAGCAGCCAAGTTGAGACAACGAATGAAAAACTGTTTTTT. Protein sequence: CASSQVETTNEKLFF.

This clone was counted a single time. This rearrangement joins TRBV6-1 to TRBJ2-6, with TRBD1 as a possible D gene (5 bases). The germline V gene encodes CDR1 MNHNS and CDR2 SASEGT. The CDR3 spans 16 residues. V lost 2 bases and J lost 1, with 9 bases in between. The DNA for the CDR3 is TGTGCCAGCAGTGAACAGGGCCGGTCTGGGGCCAACGTCCTGACTTTC. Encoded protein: CASSEQGRSGANVLTF.

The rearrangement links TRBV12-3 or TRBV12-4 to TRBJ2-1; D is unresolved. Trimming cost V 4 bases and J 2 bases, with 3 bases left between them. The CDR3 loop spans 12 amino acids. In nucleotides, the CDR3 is TGTGCCAGCAGTTCAACCTACAATGAGCAGTTCTTC. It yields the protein CASSSTYNEQFF.

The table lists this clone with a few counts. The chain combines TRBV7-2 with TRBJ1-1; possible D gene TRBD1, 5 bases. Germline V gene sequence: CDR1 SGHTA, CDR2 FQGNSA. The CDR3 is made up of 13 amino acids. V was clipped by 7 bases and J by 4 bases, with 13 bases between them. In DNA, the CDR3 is TGTGCCAGCACCTCAGCCGGGGGCACTGAAGCTTTCTTT. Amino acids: CASTSAGGTEAFF.

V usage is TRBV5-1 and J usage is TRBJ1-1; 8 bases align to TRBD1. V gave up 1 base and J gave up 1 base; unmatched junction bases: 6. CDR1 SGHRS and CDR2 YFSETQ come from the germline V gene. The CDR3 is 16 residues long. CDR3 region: CASSLYSTGGNTEAFF. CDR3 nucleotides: TGCGCCAGCAGCTTGTACTCTACAGGGGGGAACACTGAAGCTTTCTTT.

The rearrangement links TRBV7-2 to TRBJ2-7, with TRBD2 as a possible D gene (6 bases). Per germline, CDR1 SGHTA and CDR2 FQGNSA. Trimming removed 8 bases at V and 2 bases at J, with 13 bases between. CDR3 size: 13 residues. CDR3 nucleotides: TGTGCCAGCTCTGGGGCTAGCGCCTACGAGCAGTACTTC. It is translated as CASSGASAYEQYF.

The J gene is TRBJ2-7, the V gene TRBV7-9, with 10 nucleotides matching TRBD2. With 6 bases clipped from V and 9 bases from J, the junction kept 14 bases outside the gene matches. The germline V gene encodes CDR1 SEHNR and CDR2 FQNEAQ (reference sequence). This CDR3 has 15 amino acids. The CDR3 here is CASSSQRLAGEVQYF. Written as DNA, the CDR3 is TGTGCCAGCAGTTCCCAACGGCTAGCGGGGGAGGTGCAGTACTTC.

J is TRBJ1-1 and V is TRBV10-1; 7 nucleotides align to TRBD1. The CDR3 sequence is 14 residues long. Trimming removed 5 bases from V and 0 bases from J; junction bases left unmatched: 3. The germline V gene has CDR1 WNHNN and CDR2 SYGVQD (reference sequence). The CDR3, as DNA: TGCGCCAGCAGTAGACAGGGCGTGAACACTGAAGCTTTCTTT. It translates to CASSRQGVNTEAFF.

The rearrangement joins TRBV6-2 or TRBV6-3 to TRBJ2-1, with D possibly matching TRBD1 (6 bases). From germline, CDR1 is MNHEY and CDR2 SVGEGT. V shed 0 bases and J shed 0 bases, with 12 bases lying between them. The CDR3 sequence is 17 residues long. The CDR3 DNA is TGTGCCAGCAGTTACTCCGGACAGATCCGCTCCTACAATGAGCAGTTCTTC. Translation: CASSYSGQIRSYNEQFF.

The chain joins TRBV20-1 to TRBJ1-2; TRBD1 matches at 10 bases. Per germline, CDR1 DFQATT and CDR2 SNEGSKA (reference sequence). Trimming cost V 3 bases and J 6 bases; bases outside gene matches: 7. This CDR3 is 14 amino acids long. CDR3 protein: CSASDRGRGNGYTF. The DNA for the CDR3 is TGCAGTGCTAGTGACAGGGGGCGCGGGAATGGCTACACCTTC.

As DNA, the CDR3 is TGTGCCAGCAGCTCAACGAGCTCCTACGAGCAGTACTTC. Protein sequence: CASSSTSSYEQYF. The chain carries TRBV11-2 and TRBJ2-7; no definite D call. The length of the CDR3 is 13 residues. The V and J ends lost 4 bases and 0 bases respectively, with 7 bases between them. Per the germline V gene, CDR1 is SGHAT and CDR2 is FQNNGV.

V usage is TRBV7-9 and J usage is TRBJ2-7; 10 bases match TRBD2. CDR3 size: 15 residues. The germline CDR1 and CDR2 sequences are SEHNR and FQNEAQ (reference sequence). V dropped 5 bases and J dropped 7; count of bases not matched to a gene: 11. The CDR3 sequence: CASSLLLTSGVEQYF. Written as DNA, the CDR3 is TGTGCCAGCAGCCTCCTCCTTACTAGCGGGGTGGAGCAGTACTTC.

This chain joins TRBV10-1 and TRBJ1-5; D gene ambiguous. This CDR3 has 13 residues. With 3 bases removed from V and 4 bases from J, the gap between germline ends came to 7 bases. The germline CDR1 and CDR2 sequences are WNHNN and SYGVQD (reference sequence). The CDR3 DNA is TGCGCCAGCAGTGAAGAGGTTAATCAGCCCCAGCATTTT. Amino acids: CASSEEVNQPQHF.

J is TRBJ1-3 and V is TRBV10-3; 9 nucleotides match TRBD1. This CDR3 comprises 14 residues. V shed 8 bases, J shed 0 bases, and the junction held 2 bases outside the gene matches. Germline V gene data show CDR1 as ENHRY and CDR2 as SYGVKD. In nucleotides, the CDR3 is TGTGCCATCGGGACAGGGTACTCTGGAAACACCATATATTTT. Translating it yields CAIGTGYSGNTIYF.

CDR3 nucleotide sequence: TGTGCCAGCAGTTACATCCTCGCCGGTGACTCTGGAAACACCATATATTTT. Translation: CASSYILAGDSGNTIYF. This chain links TRBV6-2 or TRBV6-3 with TRBJ1-3; no clear D gene. Germline V lookup: CDR1 MNHEY, CDR2 SVGEGT. CDR3 length equals 17 residues. Trimming took off 2 bases at V and 0 bases at J, with 14 bases between the two ends.

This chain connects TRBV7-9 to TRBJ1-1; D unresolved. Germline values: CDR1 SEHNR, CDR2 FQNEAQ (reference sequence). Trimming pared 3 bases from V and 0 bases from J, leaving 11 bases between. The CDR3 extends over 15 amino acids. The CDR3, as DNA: TGTGCCAGCAGCTTGAACGTCAAGCTGAACACTGAAGCTTTCTTT. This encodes CASSLNVKLNTEAFF.

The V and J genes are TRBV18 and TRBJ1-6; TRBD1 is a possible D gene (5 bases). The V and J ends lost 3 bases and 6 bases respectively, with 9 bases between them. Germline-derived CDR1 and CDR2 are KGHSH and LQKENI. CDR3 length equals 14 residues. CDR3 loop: CASSPGQPNSPLHF. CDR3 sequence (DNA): TGTGCCAGCTCACCGGGGCAGCCTAATTCACCCCTCCACTTT.

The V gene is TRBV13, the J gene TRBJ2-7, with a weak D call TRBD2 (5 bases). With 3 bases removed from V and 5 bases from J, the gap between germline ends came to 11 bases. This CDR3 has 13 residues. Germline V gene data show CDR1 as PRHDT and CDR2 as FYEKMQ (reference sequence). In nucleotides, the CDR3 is TGTGCCAGCAGCTTTGAGGGCTTCGACGAGCAGTACTTC. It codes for CASSFEGFDEQYF.

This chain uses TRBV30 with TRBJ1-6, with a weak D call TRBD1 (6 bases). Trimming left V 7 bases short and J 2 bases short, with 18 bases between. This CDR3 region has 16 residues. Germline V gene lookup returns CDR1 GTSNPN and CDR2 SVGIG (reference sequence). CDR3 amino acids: CASEPIGQPYNSPLHF. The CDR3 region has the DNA TGTGCCTCCGAACCCATAGGACAGCCCTATAATTCACCCCTCCACTTT.

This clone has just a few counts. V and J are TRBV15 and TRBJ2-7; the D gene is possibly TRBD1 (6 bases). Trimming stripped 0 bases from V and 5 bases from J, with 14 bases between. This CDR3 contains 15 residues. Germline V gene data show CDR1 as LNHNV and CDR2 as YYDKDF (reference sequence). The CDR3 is CATSRDPTGSDEQYF. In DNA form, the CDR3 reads TGTGCCACCAGCAGAGATCCGACAGGTTCGGACGAGCAGTACTTC. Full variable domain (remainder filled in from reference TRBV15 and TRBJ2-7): DAMVIQNPRYQVTQFGKPVTLSCSQTLNHNVMYWYQQKSSQAPKLLFHYYDKDFNNEADTPDNFQSRRPNTSFCFLDIRSPGLGDTAMYLCATSRDPTGSDEQYFGPGTRLTVT.

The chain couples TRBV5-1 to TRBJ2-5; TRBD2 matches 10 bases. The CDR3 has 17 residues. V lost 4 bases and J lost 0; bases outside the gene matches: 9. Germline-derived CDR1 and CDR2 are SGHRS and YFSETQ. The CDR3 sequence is CASSPSSLAGYQETQYF. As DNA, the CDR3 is TGCGCCAGCAGCCCAAGCTCACTAGCGGGGTACCAAGAGACCCAGTACTTC.

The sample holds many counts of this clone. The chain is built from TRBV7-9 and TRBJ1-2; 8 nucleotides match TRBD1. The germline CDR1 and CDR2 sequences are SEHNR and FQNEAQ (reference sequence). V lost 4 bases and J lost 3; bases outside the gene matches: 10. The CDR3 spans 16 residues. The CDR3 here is CASSSRTGLVDYGYTF. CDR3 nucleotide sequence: TGTGCCAGCAGCTCCCGGACAGGGCTCGTTGACTATGGCTACACCTTC.

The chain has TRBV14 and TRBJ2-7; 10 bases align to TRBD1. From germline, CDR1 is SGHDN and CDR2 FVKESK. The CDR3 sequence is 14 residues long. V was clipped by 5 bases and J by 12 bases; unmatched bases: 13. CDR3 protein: CASSSQKDRDRGYF. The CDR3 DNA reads TGTGCCAGCAGCTCCCAGAAAGACCGGGACAGGGGGTACTTC. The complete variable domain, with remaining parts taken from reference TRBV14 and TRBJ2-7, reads EAGVTQFPSHSVIEKGQTVTLRCDPISGHDNLYWYRRVMGKEIKFLLHFVKESKQDESGMPNNRFLAERTGGTYSTLKVQPAELEDSGVYFCASSSQKDRDRGYFGPGTRLTVT.